The 20 T cell receptor beta chains presented below share a single source sample, sequenced in a study of cytomegalovirus exposure and HLA in healthy donors. The study ran its PCR with 60 Vbeta and 13 Jbeta primers. Some clones are missing from TCRdb's copy, which holds only in-frame ones; the method was immunoSEQ multiplex PCR. The repertoire holds roughly 180,000 clones, with 76% as singletons. Source material: PBMCs. All receptors derive from a female donor in good health and CMV-seronegative.

The sample holds a few counts of this clone. The J gene is TRBJ2-5, the V gene TRBV18; 7 bases match TRBD2. After removal of 5 bases from V and 2 bases from J, the junction contained 2 bases not matched to a gene. The CDR3 consists of 13 residues. Germline V CDR1 and CDR2: KGHSH, LQKENI. The CDR3 bases are TGTGCCAGCTCATCGGGACTACAAGAGACCCAGTACTTC. Its translation is CASSSGLQETQYF.

The V and J genes are TRBV4-2 and TRBJ2-5; 7 bases agree with TRBD2. Germline lookup yields CDR1 LGHNA and CDR2 YNFKEQ. V dropped 4 bases and J dropped 2; count of bases not matched to a gene: 22. The CDR3 loop spans 20 amino acids. The CDR3 loop reads CASSPLASGAPRMGQETQYF. Here the CDR3 DNA reads TGTGCCAGCAGCCCGTTGGCAAGCGGGGCCCCTCGCATGGGTCAAGAGACCCAGTACTTC.

The chain joins TRBV19 to TRBJ2-7, with 8 bases aligning to TRBD2. J gave up 4 bases and V 3 bases, and 5 bases lay outside the gene matches. The CDR3 sequence is 14 residues long. The V gene's germline CDR1 is LNHDA and CDR2 SQIVND (reference sequence). CDR3 protein: CASSINSGIYEQYF. CDR3 nucleotide sequence: TGTGCCAGTAGTATTAATAGCGGGATTTACGAGCAGTACTTC.

In DNA, the CDR3 is TGTGCCAGCAGTTACCTGAAGACAGGGAGTAATTCACCCCTCCACTTT. This encodes CASSYLKTGSNSPLHF. The chain carries TRBV6-5 and TRBJ1-6, with 7 bases fitting TRBD1. Germline CDR1 reads MNHEY; CDR2 reads SVGAGI. The CDR3 is made up of 16 amino acids. The V gene end was trimmed by 2 bases and the J gene end by 6 bases; junction bases not matched to a gene: 7.

J is TRBJ1-2 and V is TRBV7-2; D gene ambiguous. The CDR3 length is 12 residues. Trimming took 1 base from V and 7 from J, leaving 7 bases between them. Per the germline V gene, CDR1 is SGHTA and CDR2 is FQGNSA. As DNA, the CDR3 is TGTGCCAGCAGCTTAGACACCCCTGGCTACACCTTC. It is translated as CASSLDTPGYTF.

The rearrangement links TRBV7-3 to TRBJ2-1; a weak D match, TRBD2 (5 bases). Trimming left V 2 bases short and J 4 bases short, with 12 bases between. The CDR3 consists of 15 residues. Germline V gives CDR1 SGHTA, CDR2 FQGTGA. The CDR3 nucleotides are TGTGCCAGCAGCTTATCTGGCGGGCCATACAATGAGCAGTTCTTC. Protein product: CASSLSGGPYNEQFF.

This clone was detected only a few times. This chain connects TRBV7-2 to TRBJ2-1, with TRBD1 matching 9 bases. The CDR3 sequence is 17 residues long. The V and J ends lost 3 bases and 6 bases, in that order; junction bases with no gene match: 12. Germline CDR1 SGHTA, CDR2 FQGNSA. CDR3 DNA sequence: TGTGCCAGCAGCTTTGCGCCCAACAGGGGGCGTCTCAATGAGCAGTTCTTC. Its translation: CASSFAPNRGRLNEQFF.

The chain is built from TRBV10-3 and TRBJ2-1; D is possibly TRBD2 (5 bases). This CDR3 is built from 12 residues. Deletions cut 4 bases from V and 9 bases from J, with 10 bases between. Germline V CDR1 and CDR2: ENHRY, SYGVKD. The CDR3 DNA sequence: TGTGCCATCAGTGGGAGACTACCTGAGCAGTTCTTC. This translates into CAISGRLPEQFF.

This chain uses TRBV5-1 with TRBJ1-3, with 7 bases identical to TRBD1. The trim removed 0 bases at V and 4 bases at J, leaving 7 bases unmatched. The CDR3 loop spans 16 amino acids. The germline V gene encodes CDR1 SGHRS and CDR2 YFSETQ. The CDR3 sequence is CASSLEQTGPGNTIYF. For the CDR3, the DNA is TGCGCCAGCAGCTTGGAGCAGACAGGGCCCGGAAACACCATATATTTT.

This rearrangement joins TRBV11-2 to TRBJ2-3, with TRBD2 matching over 7 bases. The germline gives CDR1 SGHAT, CDR2 FQNNGV. The CDR3 extends over 15 amino acids. The junction had 1 base not matched to a gene; V was cut back by 0 bases and J by 1 base. The CDR3 coding sequence is TGTGCCAGCAGCTTAGATACTAGCGGCACAGATACGCAGTATTTT. Translation gives CASSLDTSGTDTQYF.

This chain links TRBV19 with TRBJ2-7, with TRBD1 identical over 10 bases. Germline CDR1 reads LNHDA; CDR2 reads SQIVND (reference sequence). Trimming removed 6 bases from V and 3 bases from J; junction bases left unmatched: 8. This CDR3 contains 15 residues. DNA for the CDR3: TGTGCCAGTAGAACGGCGGGGACAGGGGTCTACGAGCAGTACTTC. It is translated as CASRTAGTGVYEQYF. Complete variable domain (other parts from reference TRBV19 and TRBJ2-7): DGGITQSPKYLFRKEGQNVTLSCEQNLNHDAMYWYRQDPGQGLRLIYYSQIVNDFQKGDIAEGYSVSREKKESFPLTVTSAQKNPTAFYLCASRTAGTGVYEQYFGPGTRLTVT.

This chain connects TRBV19 to TRBJ2-7; D may be TRBD1 (5 bases). The germline gives CDR1 LNHDA, CDR2 SQIVND (reference sequence). Trimming left V 7 bases short and J 2 bases short, with 18 bases between. The CDR3 is 15 residues long. CDR3 sequence: CASTPGAWGTYEQYF. The CDR3 region has the DNA TGTGCCAGTACCCCGGGCGCCTGGGGCACCTACGAGCAGTACTTC.

V and J are TRBV27 and TRBJ2-3; D is perhaps TRBD2 (7 bases). The CDR3 has 14 residues. Germline values: CDR1 MNHEY, CDR2 SMNVEV (reference sequence). Trimming took off 6 bases at V and 6 bases at J, with 16 bases between the two ends. CDR3 sequence reads: CASRGTTGGDTQYF. The CDR3 nucleotides are TGTGCCAGCAGAGGGACTACTGGGGGCGATACGCAGTATTTT.

The genes are TRBV30 and TRBJ1-2; D might be TRBD1 (6 bases). The ends were cut back, 0 bases at V and 7 bases at J, with 15 bases in the middle. Germline V gives CDR1 GTSNPN, CDR2 SVGIG (reference sequence). This CDR3 has 14 amino acids. CDR3 DNA sequence: TGTGCCTGGAGTGTAAAGGGGGTAGGGGGTGGCTACACCTTC. It specifies CAWSVKGVGGGYTF.

V usage is TRBV6-5 and J usage is TRBJ1-4, with D hard to call. Germline V gives CDR1 MNHEY, CDR2 SVGAGI. Trimming stripped 7 bases from V and 4 bases from J, with 7 bases between. The CDR3 sequence is 12 residues long. CDR3 sequence: CASKRLNEKLFF. The CDR3 DNA is TGTGCCAGCAAGAGACTTAATGAAAAACTGTTTTTT.

V and J are TRBV5-1 and TRBJ2-2; D is unclear. V lost 0 bases and J lost 2, with 8 bases in between. The CDR3 covers 15 residues. Germline-derived CDR1 and CDR2 are SGHRS and YFSETQ. CDR3 sequence (DNA): TGCGCCAGCAGCTTGGTTCAGACAAACACCGGGGAGCTGTTTTTT. Translating gives CASSLVQTNTGELFF. Combining the CDR3 with reference TRBV5-1 and TRBJ2-2 gives the whole variable domain KAGVTQTPRYLIKTRGQQVTLSCSPISGHRSVSWYQQTPGQGLQFLFEYFSETQRNKGNFPGRFSGRQFSNSRSEMNVSTLELGDSALYLCASSLVQTNTGELFFGEGSRLTVL.

The V call is TRBV18, the J call TRBJ2-5; 8 bases line up with TRBD1. The CDR3 has 14 amino acids. The germline CDR1 and CDR2 sequences are KGHSH and LQKENI. The J segment lost 6 bases and the V segment lost 2 bases, leaving 5 bases of the junction unmatched. For the CDR3, the DNA is TGTGCCAGCTCACCAATGGGACAGGCCAAGACCCAGTACTTC. Protein product: CASSPMGQAKTQYF.

The V and J genes are TRBV4-3 and TRBJ2-7; 11 bases match TRBD2. The V and J ends lost 3 bases and 1 base, in that order; junction bases with no gene match: 11. This CDR3 contains 18 residues. Germline lookup yields CDR1 LGHNA and CDR2 YSLEER. For the CDR3, the DNA is TGCGCCAGCAGCCAGGATATAGCGGGAGGGGTTAGGTCCTACGAGCAGTACTTC. Translating gives CASSQDIAGGVRSYEQYF.

J is TRBJ1-1 and V is TRBV7-9; 7 nucleotides agree with TRBD1. The CDR3 sequence is 14 residues long. V was clipped by 5 bases and J by 2 bases; unmatched bases: 5. Per germline, CDR1 SEHNR and CDR2 FQNEAQ (reference sequence). CDR3 nucleotides: TGTGCCAGCAGCCCACAGGGGTTTAACACTGAAGCTTTCTTT. Encoded protein: CASSPQGFNTEAFF.

This rearrangement joins TRBV18 to TRBJ2-7; D may be TRBD2 (5 bases). This CDR3 spans 12 amino acids. Germline CDR1 reads KGHSH; CDR2 reads LQKENI. V lost 3 bases, J lost 5 bases, and 8 bases lay in between. CDR3: CASSPSRDEQYF. The CDR3 DNA is TGTGCCAGCTCACCCTCGAGGGACGAGCAGTACTTC.